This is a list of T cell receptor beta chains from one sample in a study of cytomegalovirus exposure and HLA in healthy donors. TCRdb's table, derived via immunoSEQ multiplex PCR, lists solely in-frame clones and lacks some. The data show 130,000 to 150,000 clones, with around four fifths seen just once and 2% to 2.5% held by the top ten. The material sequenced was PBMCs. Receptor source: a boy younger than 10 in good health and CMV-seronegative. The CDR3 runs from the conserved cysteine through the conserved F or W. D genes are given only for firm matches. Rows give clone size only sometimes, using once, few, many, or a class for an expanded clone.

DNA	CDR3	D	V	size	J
TGTGCCAGCAGCCAAGGAGGAGGGGACTTGTACGAGCAGTACTTC	CASSQGGGDLYEQYF	-	TRBV4-2	-	TRBJ2-7
TGTGCCACCAACGCCGGGCGGGGACTCCCCACCGAGCAGTACTTC	CATNAGRGLPTEQYF	-	TRBV15	-	TRBJ2-7
TGCGCCAGCAGCCAAGAGATAGACAGCTTCACAGATACGCAGTATTTT	CASSQEIDSFTDTQYF	-	TRBV4-1	-	TRBJ2-3
TGTTCCAGCAGACCCAGGCCCCCTCCTTGGGTCGACGAGCAGTACTTC	CSSRPRPPPWVDEQYF	-	TRBV7-9	once	TRBJ2-7
TGTGCCAGCAGCTCCAGAGGGGGGTTACGGGACAGGGAGAACCCCCTCCTCTCGAACACTGAAGCTTTCTTT	CASSSRGGLRDRENPLLSNTEAFF	TRBD1	TRBV9	-	TRBJ1-1
TGTGCCAGCAGTGACTCGGGACAGGGGGATAATTCACCCCTCCACTTT	CASSDSGQGDNSPLHF	TRBD1	TRBV6-4	few	TRBJ1-6
TGTGCCAGCAGCCGAATCCGGACAGTTAACTACGAGCAGTACTTC	CASSRIRTVNYEQYF	-	TRBV11-2	-	TRBJ2-7
TGTGCCAGTAGTATTCGGGGGGGCGCCGGAGGCTACACCTTC	CASSIRGGAGGYTF	-	TRBV19	-	TRBJ1-2
TGTGCCAGCAGTGAAGAGCCGACATCCTATGGCTACACCTTC	CASSEEPTSYGYTF	-	TRBV6-1	-	TRBJ1-2
TGCGCCAGCAGCTTGGGTAGTTTCTACGAGCAGTACTTC	CASSLGSFYEQYF	-	TRBV5-1	-	TRBJ2-7
TGTGCCAGCTCTTCAGCGGGAGGGTCTGCCGAGCAGTACTTC	CASSSAGGSAEQYF	TRBD2	TRBV18	-	TRBJ2-7
TGTGCCAGCAGTGACTCGAGTCAGGGCAATCAGCCCCAGCATTTT	CASSDSSQGNQPQHF	-	TRBV6-4	-	TRBJ1-5
TGTGCCAGCTCACCACAACAGGGCGCTATCGGCTACACCTTC	CASSPQQGAIGYTF	-	TRBV18	-	TRBJ1-2
TGTGCCAGCTCACCACCGATCGGGAACTATGGCTACACCTTC	CASSPPIGNYGYTF	-	TRBV18	-	TRBJ1-2
TGTGCCAGCAGTCCACTGGGACAGGGGGGCCAGTACTTC	CASSPLGQGGQYF	TRBD1	TRBV7-2	-	TRBJ2-7
TGCGCCAGCAGCCAAGGGAAAATGGGACAGCCCCCCCTCCACTTT	CASSQGKMGQPPLHF	TRBD1	TRBV4-1	-	TRBJ1-6
TGTGCCAGCAGCTTAATAGGAGGGGTCGAGCAGTACTTC	CASSLIGGVEQYF	-	TRBV7-3	-	TRBJ2-7
TGTGCCAGCAGCCGCGGTGAGGCCGGCAATCAGCCCCAGCATTTT	CASSRGEAGNQPQHF	-	TRBV6-5	-	TRBJ1-5
TGTGCCACCAGCAGAGATCGGGATAGCGGAGGGGGGGAGCTGTTTTTT	CATSRDRDSGGGELFF	-	TRBV15	few	TRBJ2-2
TGTGCCAGCAGTGACAGGGGGCTCACTGAAGCTTTCTTT	CASSDRGLTEAFF	TRBD1	TRBV25-1	-	TRBJ1-1
TGCAGCGTTGGAAGGACTAGCGGGGGTGAGACCCAGTACTTC	CSVGRTSGGETQYF	TRBD2	TRBV29-1	-	TRBJ2-5
TGTGCCAGCAGTTCCCGAGGGACTAGCGACTACGAGCAGTACTTC	CASSSRGTSDYEQYF	TRBD2	TRBV6-5	-	TRBJ2-7
TGTGCCAGCAGCGTAGCAGGATCTGGGGAGACCCAGTACTTC	CASSVAGSGETQYF	-	TRBV9	-	TRBJ2-5
TGTGCCAGCAGCCTTACAGGCTCGAACACCGGGGAGCTGTTTTTT	CASSLTGSNTGELFF	-	TRBV7-2	-	TRBJ2-2
TGCGCCAGCAGCTCCACGGACAGCTGGATCGGCTATGGCTACACCTTC	CASSSTDSWIGYGYTF	-	TRBV5-1	few	TRBJ1-2
TGTGCCAGCAGTTTCCAGGGGCGCGGTGGCTACACCTTC	CASSFQGRGGYTF	-	TRBV28	-	TRBJ1-2
TGTGCCAGCAGCCGCCGACTAGCGGGAGTCTACGAGCAGTACTTC	CASSRRLAGVYEQYF	TRBD2	TRBV14	-	TRBJ2-7
TGTGCCAGCAGCTCCCTCACCCCGGGACAGTCCTCCTACGAGCAGTACTTC	CASSSLTPGQSSYEQYF	TRBD1	TRBV5-6	-	TRBJ2-7
TGTGCCAGCAGTTACTCGGTTTGGGAGACCTACGAGCAGTACTTC	CASSYSVWETYEQYF	-	TRBV6-5	-	TRBJ2-7
TGCGCCAGCAGCCAAATTGGACTAGCGGGAGGGCCGTTCAACACCGGGGAGCTGTTTTTT	CASSQIGLAGGPFNTGELFF	TRBD2	TRBV4-3	-	TRBJ2-2
TGTGCGAGCTGGGGGGAATCTAAGAACACCGGGGAGCTGTTTTTT	CASWGESKNTGELFF	-	TRBV2	-	TRBJ2-2
TGTGCCAGCAGCCTCAGCCGGACAGGTGCATCCTATGGCTACACCTTC	CASSLSRTGASYGYTF	TRBD1	TRBV9	once	TRBJ1-2
TGTGCCAGCAGCGTGACTAGCGGCGCCTACGAGCAGTACTTC	CASSVTSGAYEQYF	TRBD2	TRBV2	-	TRBJ2-7
TGCGCCAGCACCCTACTAGCGGGGGGCCCAGATACGCAGTATTTT	CASTLLAGGPDTQYF	TRBD2	TRBV5-1	-	TRBJ2-3
TGCGCCAGCAGCCGAGACCCGGGACAGGGGGCGGAGAACACTGAAGCTTTCTTT	CASSRDPGQGAENTEAFF	TRBD1	TRBV5-1	few	TRBJ1-1
TGTGCCAGCAGCGCCAGAGAAAAACTAGCGGGGGTATCAGATACGCAGTATTTT	CASSAREKLAGVSDTQYF	TRBD2	TRBV9	-	TRBJ2-3
TGTGCCAGCAGTGACGGGACTAGCGACACAGATACGCAGTATTTT	CASSDGTSDTDTQYF	TRBD2	TRBV6-4	-	TRBJ2-3
TGTGCCAGCAGCTCTCGCGCCGGGGGAGGTGGGTCACCCCTCCACTTT	CASSSRAGGGGSPLHF	-	TRBV5-4	-	TRBJ1-6
TGTGCCAGCAGTTACAGCAGGGATAATTCACCCCTCCACTTT	CASSYSRDNSPLHF	-	TRBV6-5	-	TRBJ1-6
TGTGCCAGCAGTGCAAGCCCTAACAGGGGTGGAGGTGATGGCTACACCTTC	CASSASPNRGGGDGYTF	TRBD1	TRBV25-1	-	TRBJ1-2
TGTGCCAGCAGCTTACAGGGGGCGATGAATGAAAAACTGTTTTTT	CASSLQGAMNEKLFF	TRBD1	TRBV5-6	-	TRBJ1-4
TGTGCCAGCAGCCGACTCGCGGGGGGGCCGGGGGAGCAGTACTTC	CASSRLAGGPGEQYF	TRBD2	TRBV7-2	-	TRBJ2-7
TGTGCCAGCACCAGGAAGGGCGGGGTTACCGGGGAGCTGTTTTTT	CASTRKGGVTGELFF	-	TRBV7-6	-	TRBJ2-2